Listed below are T cell receptor beta chains from one sample, sequenced in a study of T-cell reconstitution after alpha-beta-depleted transplantation in children. TCRdb re-called the PCR reads with MiXCR, one entry per CDR3 protein. Of hundreds of thousands of distinct CDR3 sequences in the sample, roughly a tenth were seen once. The sample was PBMCs, taken before TCRalphabeta/CD19-depleted stem cell transplant. These receptors all come from a child younger than 10 with inherited bone marrow failure, due to receive a stem cell transplant. Both conserved end residues are part of each CDR3. The D gene is left open where the match is weak. Expanded clones get a size class; other rows say once, few or many, or leave the size out.

D gene	V gene	clone size	J gene	CDR3 length	CDR3 DNA	CDR3 protein
TRBD2	TRBV4-3	few	TRBJ2-7	17	TGCGCCAGCAGCCTCGGACTAGCGCACTCATTCTCCTACGAGCAGTACTTC	CASSLGLAHSFSYEQYF
TRBD2	TRBV18	few	TRBJ2-1	16	TGTGCCAGCTCATTGGGCTCTAGCGGGGGGTTCTATGAGCAGTTCTTC	CASSLGSSGGFYEQFF
NA	TRBV7-2	many	TRBJ2-7	15	TGTGCCAGCAGCTTAGCCGGATCGGGCTCCTACGAGCAGTACTTC	CASSLAGSGSYEQYF
NA	TRBV5-1	many	TRBJ2-3	16	TGCGCCAGCAGCTTGGCTCTAGCGTCGGGCACAGATACGCAGTATTTT	CASSLALASGTDTQYF
NA	TRBV28	NA	TRBJ2-1	13	TGTGCCAGCAGTCCTTGGCCCGGTCGGGAGCAGTTCTTC	CASSPWPGREQFF
NA	TRBV5-1	many	TRBJ2-1	15	TGCGCCAGCAGGACCTCTAGCGACTCAACCAATGAGCAGTTCTTC	CASRTSSDSTNEQFF
TRBD2	TRBV27	NA	TRBJ2-7	15	TGTGCCAGCAGTTGGGGACTAGGACCCTCCTACGAGCAGTACTTC	CASSWGLGPSYEQYF
TRBD1	TRBV20-1	many	TRBJ1-2	15	TGCAGTGCTAGAGATATGAACAGGGGGTTTAGTGGCTACACCTTC	CSARDMNRGFSGYTF
TRBD2	TRBV30	many	TRBJ2-1	15	TGTGCCTGGAGAGCTAGCGGCTCCTTCTACAATGAGCAGTTCTTC	CAWRASGSFYNEQFF
NA	TRBV6-2/TRBV6-3	many	TRBJ2-7	12	TGTGCCAGCAGGCCGACAGTCTACGAGCAGTACTTC	CASRPTVYEQYF
NA	TRBV27	many	TRBJ2-7	15	TGTGCCAGCAGTTTGGCAGCGGCTCTTTCCTACGAGCAGTACTTC	CASSLAAALSYEQYF
TRBD2	TRBV28	many	TRBJ2-3	16	TGTGCCAGCAGGTCCCTAGCGGGCTCCTATACAGATACGCAGTATTTT	CASRSLAGSYTDTQYF
NA	TRBV6-5	few	TRBJ2-2	16	TGTGCCAGCAGTTACTGGACTTCCCCGAACACCGGGGAGCTGTTTTTT	CASSYWTSPNTGELFF
NA	TRBV12-3/TRBV12-4	many	TRBJ2-5	13	TGTGCCAGCAGTCCTTGGGGTAGGGAGACCCAGTACTTC	CASSPWGRETQYF
TRBD1	TRBV3-1	NA	TRBJ2-5	13	TGTGCCAGCAGCCGGACAGGGAGGGAGACCCAGTACTTC	CASSRTGRETQYF
TRBD2	TRBV4-3	few	TRBJ2-1	16	TGCGCCAGCAGCCAAGGGACTAGCGGGCCTTACAATGAGCAGTTCTTC	CASSQGTSGPYNEQFF
TRBD1	TRBV6-2/TRBV6-3	many	TRBJ1-1	13	TGTGCCAGCAGGACAGGGGTTTGGGCTGAAGCTTTCTTT	CASRTGVWAEAFF
NA	TRBV5-1	NA	TRBJ2-1	16	TGCGCCAGCGTCCCCGCCACGGGCCGTTCCTACAATGAGCAGTTCTTC	CASVPATGRSYNEQFF
TRBD1	TRBV27	many	TRBJ1-1	13	TGTGCCAGCAGACAGAACCGGGACAGGAAAGCTTTCTTT	CASRQNRDRKAFF
NA	TRBV11-2	many	TRBJ2-5	15	TGTGCCAGCAGCTTGGTCCGGGCGGGACAAGAGACCCAGTACTTC	CASSLVRAGQETQYF
TRBD2	TRBV10-3	few	TRBJ2-5	17	TGTGCCATCAGCTCCGAGACTAGCGGGAGCGGTCGGGAGACCCAGTACTTC	CAISSETSGSGRETQYF
NA	TRBV7-8	many	TRBJ2-2	15	TGTGCCAGCAGCTTAGTTCCGGGAGCGGGCGGGGAGCTGTTTTTT	CASSLVPGAGGELFF
TRBD1	TRBV20-1	many	TRBJ1-4	14	TGCAGTGCTAGAGATCGGACAGGGTGGGAAAGACTGTTTTTT	CSARDRTGWERLFF
NA	TRBV7-6	few	TRBJ2-3	14	TGTGCCAGCAGCCCGCCTAACGCCCTTAATACGCAGTATTTT	CASSPPNALNTQYF
NA	TRBV20-1	few	TRBJ2-7	13	TGCAGTGCCACCGGGGCCAACTCCTACGAGCAGTACTTC	CSATGANSYEQYF
NA	TRBV27	many	TRBJ1-4	11	TGTGCCAGCAGCGAAACTGAAAAACTGTTTTTT	CASSETEKLFF
TRBD2	TRBV5-1	many	TRBJ2-3	15	TGCGCCAGCAGCCCCAAGCGGGAGAGCACAGATACGCAGTATTTT	CASSPKRESTDTQYF
TRBD2	TRBV5-1	many	TRBJ2-7	14	TGCGCCAGCAGGCGATTAGCGGGAACCTACGAGCAGTACTTC	CASRRLAGTYEQYF
TRBD2	TRBV27	many	TRBJ2-5	17	TGTGCCAGCAGTTCCGGGACTAGCGGGAGGAGGAAAGAGACCCAGTACTTC	CASSSGTSGRRKETQYF
NA	TRBV6-1	many	TRBJ2-1	12	TGTGCCAGCGGGAAATACCGGGATGAGCAGTTCTTC	CASGKYRDEQFF
NA	TRBV29-1	many	TRBJ2-1	14	TGCAGCGCCGTAGACGGGACGTCCTACAATGAGCAGTTCTTC	CSAVDGTSYNEQFF
NA	TRBV3-1	few	TRBJ2-7	15	TGTGCCAGCAGCCAAGTCGGAGGCCAGTCCTACGAGCAGTACTTC	CASSQVGGQSYEQYF
NA	TRBV10-3	many	TRBJ1-3	15	TGTGCCATCAGTGAGCAGGGGCACTCTGGAAACACCATATATTTT	CAISEQGHSGNTIYF
NA	TRBV6-2/TRBV6-3	NA	TRBJ2-4	16	TGTGCCAGCAGTTACAGCGGGCAGAGGGCCAAAAACATTCAGTACTTC	CASSYSGQRAKNIQYF
TRBD1	TRBV7-2	many	TRBJ2-5	16	TGTGCCAGCAGCTCGGCCCAGGGGGAAGAAGGGGAGACCCAGTACTTC	CASSSAQGEEGETQYF
NA	TRBV20-1	NA	TRBJ1-1	14	TGCAGTGCTAGAGAGGGGGGTTCGAACACTGAAGCTTTCTTT	CSAREGGSNTEAFF
TRBD2	TRBV7-2	few	TRBJ2-7	12	TGTGCCAGCAGCTCGTTAGCGGGATTGCAGTACTTC	CASSSLAGLQYF
NA	TRBV4-3	many	TRBJ1-4	15	TGCGCCAGCAGCCCAATCGGGGCAACTAATGAAAAACTGTTTTTT	CASSPIGATNEKLFF
TRBD1	TRBV7-9	NA	TRBJ1-2	12	TGTGCCAGCAGCGGACAGGGGAAAGGCTACACCTTC	CASSGQGKGYTF
TRBD2	TRBV4-1	many	TRBJ2-1	16	TGCGCCAGCAGCCACATTAGCGGGAGGATCAACAATGAGCAGTTCTTC	CASSHISGRINNEQFF
TRBD2	TRBV29-1	many	TRBJ2-1	15	TGCAGCGTTTCTACTAGCGCTAGGTCCTACAATGAGCAGTTCTTC	CSVSTSARSYNEQFF
NA	TRBV12-3/TRBV12-4	many	TRBJ2-7	15	TGTGCCAGCAGTGGTAGTCCGACGGGATTCTACGAGCAGTACTTC	CASSGSPTGFYEQYF
NA	TRBV12-3/TRBV12-4	many	TRBJ2-7	16	TGTGCCAGCAGTCCACTTGTAAGGGGGAAGCGCTACGAGCAGTACTTC	CASSPLVRGKRYEQYF
TRBD2	TRBV5-1	many	TRBJ2-5	18	TGCGCCAGCAGCTTACTAGCGGGAGTGTATGGAGGGGTCGAGACCCAGTACTTC	CASSLLAGVYGGVETQYF
NA	TRBV10-3	many	TRBJ2-1	14	TGTGCCATCAGGGGGGACTTATCCTACAATGAGCAGTTCTTC	CAIRGDLSYNEQFF
NA	TRBV27	many	TRBJ1-5	16	TGTGCCAGCAGCGTGAGGGCGGGGGGATTCAATCAGCCCCAGCATTTT	CASSVRAGGFNQPQHF
NA	TRBV29-1	NA	TRBJ2-5	14	TGCAGCGTTCCTAAGGGACACCCCCAAGAGACCCAGTACTTC	CSVPKGHPQETQYF
NA	TRBV5-1	many	TRBJ2-5	15	TGCGCCAGCAGCCACCCTACGCCGAAAGTAGAGACCCAGTACTTC	CASSHPTPKVETQYF
NA	TRBV3-1	few	TRBJ2-2	17	TGTGCCAGCAGCCGAACTCCCGGGACTGCGAACACCGGGGAGCTGTTTTTT	CASSRTPGTANTGELFF
NA	TRBV20-1	many	TRBJ2-1	15	TGCAGTGCTAAAGATTGGGCGGGATCCTACAATGAGCAGTTCTTC	CSAKDWAGSYNEQFF
NA	TRBV12-3/TRBV12-4	NA	TRBJ2-7	12	TGTGCCAGCAGTCCCCAGGTCCACGAGCAGTACTTC	CASSPQVHEQYF
TRBD1	TRBV29-1	many	TRBJ1-2	14	TGCAGCGTTGGCGAGACAGGGGCAGGCTATGGCTACACCTTC	CSVGETGAGYGYTF
TRBD2	TRBV4-1	many	TRBJ2-1	16	TGCGCCAGCAGCCAGGGAGGACTAGCGGGAGCTAGTGAGCAGTTCTTC	CASSQGGLAGASEQFF
TRBD2	TRBV27	many	TRBJ2-1	16	TGTGCCAGCCAGTCCTACAGGACTAGATTAGTCCATGAGCAGTTCTTC	CASQSYRTRLVHEQFF
NA	TRBV19	NA	TRBJ2-1	15	TGTGCCAGTAGCCTAACTAGGTATTCCTACAATGAGCAGTTCTTC	CASSLTRYSYNEQFF
TRBD2	TRBV20-1	many	TRBJ2-7	17	TGCAGTGCTAGAGATCGGCGCCTAGCGGGAGCAGTCAACGAGCAGTACTTC	CSARDRRLAGAVNEQYF
TRBD2	TRBV6-2/TRBV6-3	few	TRBJ2-1	14	TGTGCCAGCAGTTACTCCGCGGGAGCGAATGAGCAGTTCTTC	CASSYSAGANEQFF
TRBD2	TRBV4-3	many	TRBJ2-5	15	TGCGCCAGCAGCCAAGATCGAGCGGGACTGGAGACCCAGTACTTC	CASSQDRAGLETQYF
NA	TRBV12-3/TRBV12-4	many	TRBJ1-3	16	TGTGCCAGCAGTTTATGGGGGTTAGAGGCTGGAAACACCATATATTTT	CASSLWGLEAGNTIYF